The next 5 T cell receptor beta chains were all read from a single sample in a study of identical twins. TCRdb independently ran MiXCR on the 5' RACE reads; one entry per CDR3 protein. The sample consists of roughly 720,000 distinct CDR3 sequences, about 18% of them appearing once. The same specimen was also included in a second study, on T cells expressing NK-cell markers.

Sequenced sample: PBMCs. The receptors here all came from a woman between 18 and 30 years old in good health.

The chain carries TRBV4-3 and TRBJ2-1; 11 bases map to TRBD2. The CDR3 is 16 residues long. In germline, CDR1 is LGHNA, CDR2 YSLEER. V trimming: 4 bases; J trimming: 8 bases; junction bases outside the gene matches: 10. The CDR3: CASSPSGTSGTDEQFF. The CDR3, as DNA: TGCGCCAGCAGCCCCTCCGGGACTAGCGGCACTGATGAGCAGTTCTTC.

The chain couples TRBV20-1 to TRBJ1-5, with D possibly matching TRBD1 (5 bases). The CDR3 has 14 amino acids. Between the trimmed V and J ends, which lost 6 bases and 6 bases, there was a span of 18 bases. Germline assignment: CDR1 DFQATT and CDR2 SNEGSKA (reference sequence). For the CDR3, the DNA is TGCAGTGCCTCGCGGGGGAATAAGGGTCAGCCCCAGCATTTT. Translated, it gives CSASRGNKGQPQHF.

This clonotype turned up a few times. The rearrangement links TRBV12-3 or TRBV12-4 to TRBJ1-2; the D gene is possibly TRBD1 (6 bases). Between the trimmed V and J ends, which lost 3 bases and 9 bases, there was a span of 8 bases. This CDR3 region has 11 residues. The CDR3, as DNA: TGTGCCAGCAGTTTCGGACAGAGCTACACCTTC. Encoded protein: CASSFGQSYTF.

This clonotype was detected a few times. This chain uses TRBV20-1 with TRBJ2-2; 7 positions match TRBD2. This CDR3 is built from 17 residues. Per the germline V gene, CDR1 is DFQATT and CDR2 is SNEGSKA (reference sequence). Losses at the gene ends were 1 base for V and 6 bases for J; bases not matched to a gene: 14. CDR3 coding DNA: TGCAGTGCTAGAGCTATTGGGAGGGAGGGGTTCTCCGGGGAGCTGTTTTTT. Protein: CSARAIGREGFSGELFF.

V usage is TRBV24-1 and J usage is TRBJ2-7, with D tentatively TRBD2 (6 bases). Trimming took 7 bases from V and 0 from J, leaving 9 bases between them. This CDR3 region has 13 residues. Germline CDR1 is KGHDR and CDR2 is SFDVKD. For the CDR3, the DNA is TGTGCCACCAGCGGGGGAAGCTCCTACGAGCAGTACTTC. It encodes CATSGGSSYEQYF.